This T cell receptor beta chain appears in the sequencing data of a study of blood T cell repertoires in COVID-19. On the study more broadly: The United States, Italy and Spain provided the acute and convalescent COVID-19 samples. Sources were T cells, B-cell-depleted T cells, or PBMCs; the material itself was cDNA or gDNA.

J was trimmed by 6 bases and V by 5 bases; bases with no gene match: 7. Germline values: CDR1 SGHRS, CDR2 YFSETQ. The CDR3 has 14 residues. Original processing methods: Estimation of nucleated cell counts relied on the amplification of reference gene primers. The repertoire was sequenced with immunoSEQ multiplex PCR; TCRdb's copy has only in-frame clones and lacks some. V, J and clone size are taken as reported in that table, and D and trimming were inferred from the DNA itself. The table includes some 26,000 clones, over 60% detected once. The chain links TRBV5-1 to TRBJ2-1; 8 bases line up with TRBD2. Sequences were obtained from peripheral blood. This clonotype was sampled from a woman older than 75 with acute or convalescent COVID-19. In DNA, the CDR3 is TGCGCCAGCAGGCTTCTAGCGGGCTCCAATGAGCAGTTCTTC. Translating gives CASRLLAGSNEQFF.